This T cell receptor beta chain was captured by sequencing in a study of shared clonotypes between healthy human individuals. Germline CDR1 reads SGHTS; CDR2 reads YDEGEE. Trimming took 4 bases from V and 4 from J; bases not matched to a gene: 7. This CDR3 region has 15 residues. Positive CCR7 selection of CD45RO-negative cells yielded the naive CD8 cells, and terminally differentiated effector memory CD45RA+ cells were excluded. Repertoires were generated with immunoSEQ multiplex PCR, while TCRdb's copy carries only in-frame clones and drops some. The sample lists 2 million to 2.5 million clones; about 93% were seen once.

The TCR originated in a man aged 18 to 30 in good health. Some clones in this sample may be carry-over from other donors' samples. Input material: naive CD8+ T cells from PBMCs. The chain combines TRBV5-8 with TRBJ2-2; TRBD2 aligns across 7 bases. The CDR3 loop reads CASSLLGGTTGELFF. CDR3 bases: TGTGCCAGCAGCCTGCTGGGGGGGACCACCGGGGAGCTGTTTTTT.